Below are 2 T cell receptor beta chains sequenced from a single sample in a study of blood T cell repertoires in COVID-19. Produced via immunoSEQ multiplex PCR; TCRdb's table is partial and in-frame only. This table holds some 160,000 clones, approximately 79% found once. The sample was PBMCs or T cells enriched from blood (not recorded which). Receptors originate from a woman between 70 and 85 years old in a cohort exposed to, infected with or recovered from COVID-19 (not recorded which).

The rearrangement links TRBV4-3 to TRBJ2-7, with TRBD2 as a possible D gene (6 bases). The germline V gene encodes CDR1 LGHNA and CDR2 YSLEER. Trimming took off 0 bases at V and 3 bases at J, with 27 bases between the two ends. This CDR3 region has 20 residues. The CDR3 sequence is CASSQERLSYWAAGNYEQYF. The CDR3 DNA sequence: TGCGCCAGCAGCCAAGAGAGACTGTCTTATTGGGCCGCGGGGAACTACGAGCAGTACTTC.

The chain is built from TRBV6-5 and TRBJ2-7, with 9 bases fitting TRBD2. The CDR3 has 14 residues. CDR1 is MNHEY, CDR2 SVGAGI, per germline. Trimming removed 4 bases from V and 2 bases from J; junction bases left unmatched: 3. The CDR3 loop is CASSWAGGPYEQYF. The CDR3 nucleotides read TGTGCCAGCAGTTGGGCGGGGGGGCCCTACGAGCAGTACTTC.